Below, 11 T cell receptor beta chains from the same sample are listed, as sequenced in a study of T-cell memory formation after mild COVID-19. In TCRdb, the 5' RACE reads were re-called with MiXCR into one record per CDR3 protein. Seen here are hundreds of thousands of distinct CDR3 sequences, roughly 20% observed once, and the top ten hold more than 9%. The sample comprised PBMCs or a T cell subset sorted from them (not recorded which). The source is an adult woman who had mild COVID-19 (a few samples of this study predate the infection). Cell type and time point are not known.

The table lists this clonotype with a few counts. This rearrangement joins TRBV20-1 to TRBJ1-2; D may be TRBD1 (5 bases). The CDR3 is 14 residues long. Trimming took 0 bases from V and 2 from J, leaving 10 bases between them. CDR1 is DFQATT and CDR2 is SNEGSKA in the germline V gene (reference sequence). Here the CDR3 reads CSARDDWTNYGYTF. CDR3 nucleotides: TGCAGTGCTAGAGATGATTGGACAAACTATGGCTACACCTTC.

The table lists this clonotype with many counts. This chain uses TRBV5-1 with TRBJ1-4; D is unclear. The CDR3 runs 15 residues. Germline values: CDR1 SGHRS, CDR2 YFSETQ. The ends were cut back, 0 bases at V and 7 bases at J, with 13 bases in the middle. For the CDR3, the DNA is TGCGCCAGCAGCTTGGATCCGGGAGTGTTTGAAAAACTGTTTTTT. Translating gives CASSLDPGVFEKLFF.

This chain connects TRBV12-3 or TRBV12-4 to TRBJ1-1; D is perhaps TRBD1 (5 bases). Trimming took off 2 bases at V and 3 bases at J, with 13 bases between the two ends. The CDR3 sequence is 15 residues long. The CDR3 DNA is TGTGCCAGCAGTTTAACAGGCCCAGAGTACACTGAAGCTTTCTTT. The encoded protein is CASSLTGPEYTEAFF.

V usage is TRBV6-4 and J usage is TRBJ2-7; 13 positions agree with TRBD2. Per the germline V gene, CDR1 is MRHNA and CDR2 is SNTAGT. The V segment lost 6 bases and the J segment 4 bases; nucleotides outside the gene matches: 6. The CDR3 runs to 15 residues. The CDR3 bases are TGTGCCAGCAGCCAACTAGCGGGGGGGAATTACGAGCAGTACTTC. As protein: CASSQLAGGNYEQYF.

This clonotype showed up just a few times. The chain is built from TRBV5-5 and TRBJ2-3; 10 positions match TRBD2. V was clipped by 4 bases and J by 3 bases; unmatched bases: 20. From germline, CDR1 is SGHKS and CDR2 YYEKEE (reference sequence). The CDR3 consists of 20 residues. CDR3 sequence: CASSAGGGLAGEVITDTQYF. CDR3 sequence (DNA): TGTGCCAGCAGCGCAGGGGGCGGCCTAGCGGGAGAGGTCATTACAGATACGCAGTATTTT.

The V call is TRBV9, the J call TRBJ2-2; the match to TRBD2 covers 8 bases. CDR1 is SGDLS and CDR2 is YYNGEE in the germline V gene. The trim removed 0 bases at V and 3 bases at J, leaving 13 bases unmatched. This CDR3 has 19 amino acids. The CDR3 region is CASSVGRRGAKRYTGELFF. In DNA form, the CDR3 reads TGTGCCAGCAGCGTAGGGCGGCGGGGGGCCAAGAGGTACACCGGGGAGCTGTTTTTT. The full variable domain, completed using reference TRBV9 and TRBJ2-2, is DSGVTQTPKHLITATGQRVTLRCSPRSGDLSVYWYQQSLDQGLQFLIQYYNGEERAKGNILERFSAQQFPDLHSELNLSSLELGDSALYFCASSVGRRGAKRYTGELFFGEGSRLTVL.

This clonotype was recorded a few times. The chain joins TRBV14 to TRBJ2-7; possible D gene TRBD2, 5 bases. V was clipped by 1 base and J by 4 bases, with 14 bases between them. This CDR3 spans 15 amino acids. From germline, CDR1 is SGHDN and CDR2 FVKESK. The CDR3 nucleotides read TGTGCCAGCAGCCAAGGGAAACCGGGAATTTACGAGCAGTACTTC. Protein product: CASSQGKPGIYEQYF. Based on the CDR3 plus reference TRBV14 and TRBJ2-7, the full variable domain is EAGVTQFPSHSVIEKGQTVTLRCDPISGHDNLYWYRRVMGKEIKFLLHFVKESKQDESGMPNNRFLAERTGGTYSTLKVQPAELEDSGVYFCASSQGKPGIYEQYFGPGTRLTVT.

This clonotype was detected only a few times. The DNA for the CDR3 is TGTGCCAGCAGCTTTGGAAGCGCCTCCACAGATACGCAGTATTTT. It yields the protein CASSFGSASTDTQYF. This chain uses TRBV7-3 with TRBJ2-3; D gene unclear. Deletions cut 3 bases from V and 2 bases from J, with 12 bases between. The germline gives CDR1 SGHTA, CDR2 FQGTGA. This CDR3 spans 15 amino acids.

In DNA form, the CDR3 reads TGCAGCGTCCTCAGTCGGGGGGGCTATGGCTACACCTTC. Translated, it gives CSVLSRGGYGYTF. The chain recombines TRBV29-1 with TRBJ1-2; D may be TRBD1 (5 bases). This CDR3 spans 13 amino acids. Germline CDR1 SQVTM, CDR2 ANQGSEA. V shed 6 bases and J shed 4 bases, with 15 bases lying between them.

The chain joins TRBV12-3 or TRBV12-4 to TRBJ2-2, with 9 bases lining up with TRBD2. This CDR3 region has 15 residues. With V trimmed by 6 bases and J by 7 bases, 9 bases remained unmatched. In nucleotides, the CDR3 is TGTGCCAGCAGCCCGGGACTAGCCAGAGTCGGGGAGCTGTTTTTT. This translates into CASSPGLARVGELFF.

V and J are TRBV7-8 and TRBJ2-1, with 7 positions matching TRBD2. The CDR3 is made up of 15 amino acids. The ends lost 2 bases at V and 3 bases at J; junction bases unmatched: 4. Germline V CDR1 and CDR2: SGHVS, FQNEAQ. The CDR3 DNA reads TGTGCCAGCAGCTTAAGCGGGAATCTCTACAATGAGCAGTTCTTC. This encodes CASSLSGNLYNEQFF.